The rows below give T cell receptor beta chains drawn from one sample of a study of CD8 T cells in ankylosing spondylitis. TCRdb itself ran the 5' RACE reads through MiXCR, one entry per CDR3 protein. The sample has roughly 90,000 distinct CDR3 sequences, about 9% seen once. The specimen was blood, either unsorted or a sorted T cell fraction (not recorded which). The receptors stem from a male donor with ankylosing spondylitis. The conserved cysteine and the conserved F or W are not part of the CDR3 here. Each record gives: CDR3 protein, V gene, J gene.

CDR3aa: ASGALGGLDTQY
v_gene: TRBV12-5
j_gene: TRBJ2-3

CDR3aa: ASSQESHEQY
v_gene: TRBV4-2
j_gene: TRBJ2-7

CDR3aa: ASSFLDGRSNQPQH
v_gene: TRBV27
j_gene: TRBJ1-5

CDR3aa: ASSLAGGWPGELF
v_gene: TRBV5-6
j_gene: TRBJ2-2

CDR3aa: ASSFTGTPNEQF
v_gene: TRBV27
j_gene: TRBJ2-1

CDR3aa: ASSASVAKNIQY
v_gene: TRBV7-9
j_gene: TRBJ2-4

CDR3aa: SAAGTENTEAF
v_gene: TRBV29-1
j_gene: TRBJ1-1

CDR3aa: SAGLYRESDQPQH
v_gene: TRBV20-1
j_gene: TRBJ1-5

CDR3aa: SARDGWDPRGRETQY
v_gene: TRBV20-1
j_gene: TRBJ2-5

CDR3aa: ASSPRYPGTLDYNEQF
v_gene: TRBV9
j_gene: TRBJ2-1

CDR3aa: ASSQLPEETNTEAF
v_gene: TRBV4-1
j_gene: TRBJ1-1

CDR3aa: ASSQTMGAKQQPQH
v_gene: TRBV27
j_gene: TRBJ1-5

CDR3aa: ASSLTRSYNEQF
v_gene: TRBV13
j_gene: TRBJ2-1

CDR3aa: ATLLAEGPYNEQF
v_gene: TRBV2
j_gene: TRBJ2-1

CDR3aa: ASTGGYGYT
v_gene: TRBV30
j_gene: TRBJ1-2

CDR3aa: ASSETSPYSNQPQH
v_gene: TRBV6-1
j_gene: TRBJ1-5

CDR3aa: SVIAGSADTQY
v_gene: TRBV29-1
j_gene: TRBJ2-3

CDR3aa: ASSLDPLGANVLT
v_gene: TRBV11-2
j_gene: TRBJ2-6

CDR3aa: ASSQDYTKFNQPQH
v_gene: TRBV4-2
j_gene: TRBJ1-5

CDR3aa: SATSLETSVFRDTQY
v_gene: TRBV20-1
j_gene: TRBJ2-3

CDR3aa: ASSLEFQAKETQY
v_gene: TRBV11-2
j_gene: TRBJ2-5

CDR3aa: SVEDHRIADTQY
v_gene: TRBV29-1
j_gene: TRBJ2-3

CDR3aa: SVVRVPWHMNTEAF
v_gene: TRBV29-1
j_gene: TRBJ1-1

CDR3aa: ASSFLYAF
v_gene: TRBV5-8
j_gene: TRBJ1-1

CDR3aa: ASSSSGHQETQY
v_gene: TRBV7-9
j_gene: TRBJ2-5

CDR3aa: ATSRGNIQGSSYEQY
v_gene: TRBV15
j_gene: TRBJ2-7

CDR3aa: ASRTPGTGGDKNIQY
v_gene: TRBV12-3/TRBV12-4
j_gene: TRBJ2-4

CDR3aa: SAATSATRGYEQY
v_gene: TRBV20-1
j_gene: TRBJ2-7

CDR3aa: ASSQQGWAWETQY
v_gene: TRBV14
j_gene: TRBJ2-5

CDR3aa: ASSVGESSYEQY
v_gene: TRBV9
j_gene: TRBJ2-7

CDR3aa: ASSPTTDNTQY
v_gene: TRBV5-4
j_gene: TRBJ2-3

CDR3aa: SAFLDTQY
v_gene: TRBV20-1
j_gene: TRBJ2-3

CDR3aa: ASTRDRLDTQY
v_gene: TRBV12-3/TRBV12-4
j_gene: TRBJ2-3

CDR3aa: ASSLGPGQGFNEQF
v_gene: TRBV12-3/TRBV12-4
j_gene: TRBJ2-1

CDR3aa: SVELYLQGGDTQY
v_gene: TRBV29-1
j_gene: TRBJ2-3

CDR3aa: ASSPVALNTEAF
v_gene: TRBV3-1
j_gene: TRBJ1-1

CDR3aa: ASSSGLAGNEQY
v_gene: TRBV7-9
j_gene: TRBJ2-7

CDR3aa: ASSETPLGTGELF
v_gene: TRBV10-1
j_gene: TRBJ2-2

CDR3aa: ASSSLGQGRTDTQY
v_gene: TRBV6-5
j_gene: TRBJ2-3

CDR3aa: ASSSPDKRGSSYEQY
v_gene: TRBV13
j_gene: TRBJ2-7

CDR3aa: ASSLDRADIQY
v_gene: TRBV7-9
j_gene: TRBJ2-4

CDR3aa: ASRSLGLAGALRNEQF
v_gene: TRBV4-1
j_gene: TRBJ2-1

CDR3aa: ASSIDGSDETQY
v_gene: TRBV19
j_gene: TRBJ2-5

CDR3aa: SARTVGSQDQPQH
v_gene: TRBV20-1
j_gene: TRBJ1-5

CDR3aa: SARVRAQPQH
v_gene: TRBV20-1
j_gene: TRBJ1-5

CDR3aa: ASSAFGGQGNTIY
v_gene: TRBV7-9
j_gene: TRBJ1-3

CDR3aa: ASSSGRLAGNYEQY
v_gene: TRBV11-2
j_gene: TRBJ2-7

CDR3aa: SARAATGAHTGELF
v_gene: TRBV20-1
j_gene: TRBJ2-2

CDR3aa: ATSFGQGDYGYT
v_gene: TRBV15
j_gene: TRBJ1-2

CDR3aa: ASSFGGLAEAF
v_gene: TRBV11-3
j_gene: TRBJ1-1

CDR3aa: ASSLGLAGAEQF
v_gene: TRBV5-1
j_gene: TRBJ2-1

CDR3aa: ASISGGRQF
v_gene: TRBV27
j_gene: TRBJ2-1